The 5 T cell receptor beta chains reported below all come from one sample, sequenced in a study of blood T cell repertoires in COVID-19. Profiling relied on immunoSEQ multiplex PCR, and the TCRdb table lists in-frame clones only, not all of them. The sample holds approximately 350,000 clones; 80% to 90% are singletons and the top ten take about 1%. The source material was PBMCs or T cells enriched from blood (not recorded which). The receptor source for this set is a man in his late teens or twenties who had recovered from COVID-19.

This chain connects TRBV28 to TRBJ2-1, with 7 bases matching TRBD2. The V gene end was trimmed by 6 bases and the J gene end by 5 bases; junction bases not matched to a gene: 10. The CDR3 length is 15 residues. The V gene's germline CDR1 is MDHEN and CDR2 SYDVKM. The CDR3 protein is CASSHGGMGDNEQFF. DNA of the CDR3: TGTGCCAGCAGCCACGGGGGGATGGGGGACAATGAGCAGTTCTTC.

J is TRBJ2-7 and V is TRBV28; TRBD2 aligns across 13 bases. V dropped 2 bases and J dropped 5; count of bases not matched to a gene: 6. The CDR3 is 16 amino acids. Germline V gives CDR1 MDHEN, CDR2 SYDVKM. The CDR3 nucleotides are TGTGCCAGCAGTTTAAACGGACTAGCGGGAGTCGACGAGCAGTACTTC. This encodes CASSLNGLAGVDEQYF.

The chain recombines TRBV5-1 with TRBJ2-7; 14 bases match TRBD2. The CDR3 contains 16 residues. Germline CDR1 reads SGHRS; CDR2 reads YFSETQ. Trimming took 7 bases from V and 5 from J; bases not matched to a gene: 11. The CDR3 DNA follows: TGCGCCAGCCAGAAGACTAGCGGGAGGGAAGCCGACGAGCAGTACTTC. Its protein is CASQKTSGREADEQYF.

This chain links TRBV5-8 with TRBJ2-2; TRBD1 matches at 9 bases. Germline CDR1 reads SGHTS; CDR2 reads YDEGEE. CDR3 length: 16 amino acids. J gave up 6 bases and V 4 bases, and 10 bases lay outside the gene matches. CDR3 amino acids: CASSQNRGPTPGELFF. In nucleotides, the CDR3 is TGTGCCAGCAGCCAAAACAGGGGGCCCACCCCCGGGGAGCTGTTTTTT.

With respect to this clone: The sample contains more than one DNA sequence encoding this CDR3. The chain employs TRBV12-3 or TRBV12-4 and TRBJ2-7; D gene unclear. This CDR3 is built from 13 residues. V was cut by 2 bases and J by 1 base, with 6 bases left in between. The CDR3: CASSLSNSYEQYF. DNA for the CDR3: TGTGCCAGCAGTTTATCCAATTCCTACGAGCAGTACTTC.